Following are 13 T cell receptor beta chains from one sample sequenced in a study of T cell changes during pregnancy in multiple sclerosis (dated by TCRdb to about 2019). The library came from the immunoSEQ multiplex PCR assay. TCRdb carries this immuneACCESS record with in-frame sequences only. Its versions omit some clonotypes, under half of them owing to an unresolved V gene in the studies checked, with the rest unexplained. For this sample there are some 70,000 clones; roughly 92% appear just once. The ten top clones hold roughly 3.3% of the sample. The sample was peripheral blood, taken after pregnancy. The source of these receptors is a female donor in good health, enrolled as a control in a pregnancy study.

The gene calls are TRBV28 and TRBJ2-3; perhaps TRBD2 as D (6 bases). The CDR3 covers 13 residues. The germline gives CDR1 MDHEN, CDR2 SYDVKM. Trimming removed 8 bases from V and 4 bases from J, with 13 bases in between. CDR3 bases: TGTGCCAGCGGGGAAGGAGGGCCAGATACGCAGTATTTT. Its protein is CASGEGGPDTQYF. Drawing the rest from reference TRBV28 and TRBJ2-3, the complete variable domain is DVKVTQSSRYLVKRTGEKVFLECVQDMDHENMFWYRQDPGLGLRLIYFSYDVKMKEKGDIPEGYSVSREKKERFSLILESASTNQTSMYLCASGEGGPDTQYFGPGTRLTVL.

The rearrangement uses TRBV15 and TRBJ1-1, with D perhaps TRBD1 (5 bases). V shed 4 bases and J shed 6 bases, with 12 bases lying between them. The germline CDR1 and CDR2 sequences are LNHNV and YYDKDF (reference sequence). CDR3 length: 13 amino acids. This CDR3 is CATSTGGSPEAFF. The DNA for the CDR3 is TGTGCCACCAGCACGGGGGGGAGTCCTGAAGCTTTCTTT.

The rearrangement links TRBV4-2 to TRBJ2-1; D uncertain. V gave up 0 bases and J gave up 2 bases, with 8 bases separating them. CDR1 and CDR2 (germline): LGHNA, YNFKEQ. The CDR3 length is 15 residues. The CDR3: CASSQDVGPYNEQFF. For the CDR3, the DNA is TGTGCCAGCAGCCAAGACGTGGGCCCCTACAATGAGCAGTTCTTC.

This chain connects TRBV7-2 to TRBJ1-2, with TRBD1 matching 8 bases. Germline V gene data show CDR1 as SGHTA and CDR2 as FQGNSA. This CDR3 is built from 15 residues. The V segment lost 6 bases and the J segment 0 bases; nucleotides outside the gene matches: 6. The CDR3 sequence: CASRYDRGANYGYTF. The CDR3 DNA follows: TGTGCCAGCAGATACGACAGGGGTGCTAACTATGGCTACACCTTC.

V is TRBV18 and J is TRBJ2-7, with 12 positions matching TRBD1. The J segment lost 6 bases and the V segment lost 2 bases, leaving 2 bases of the junction unmatched. Germline V CDR1 and CDR2: KGHSH, LQKENI. The CDR3 is 14 amino acids. CDR3 sequence reads: CASSPGTGGFEQYF. For the CDR3, the DNA is TGTGCCAGCTCACCAGGGACAGGGGGCTTCGAGCAGTACTTC.

J is TRBJ2-7 and V is TRBV25-1; 8 bases fit TRBD1. CDR1 MGHDK and CDR2 SYGVNS come from the germline V gene. J gave up 4 bases and V 3 bases, and 8 bases lay outside the gene matches. The CDR3 is 15 amino acids. The CDR3 reads CASSDSTGGVYEQYF. As DNA, the CDR3 is TGTGCCAGCAGTGATTCCACAGGGGGTGTTTACGAGCAGTACTTC.

This rearrangement joins TRBV6-6 to TRBJ2-1, with D possibly TRBD2 on 6 matching bases. Germline CDR1 MNHNY, CDR2 SVGAGI (reference sequence). The CDR3 covers 15 residues. Trimming cost V 3 bases and J 8 bases, with 17 bases left between them. The DNA of the CDR3 is TGTGCCAGCAGTTATATTGTCGGGGGATGGGATGAGCAGTTCTTC. Amino acids: CASSYIVGGWDEQFF.

V is TRBV28 and J is TRBJ1-2; the match to TRBD1 covers 7 bases. Trimming took 5 bases from V and 3 from J; bases not matched to a gene: 6. The CDR3 extends over 14 amino acids. Germline lookup yields CDR1 MDHEN and CDR2 SYDVKM. In nucleotides, the CDR3 is TGTGCCAGCAGTCCCGGGACAGCGGACTATGGCTACACCTTC. Translating gives CASSPGTADYGYTF.

The rearrangement links TRBV19 to TRBJ2-1; 7 nucleotides align to TRBD1. Germline-derived CDR1 and CDR2 are LNHDA and SQIVND (reference sequence). The CDR3 covers 14 residues. Trimming took 7 bases from V and 7 from J; bases not matched to a gene: 10. The CDR3 is CASKPEGAFNEQFF. Here the CDR3 DNA reads TGTGCCAGTAAGCCCGAGGGGGCATTTAATGAGCAGTTCTTC.

This chain joins TRBV19 and TRBJ2-7, with 7 bases matching TRBD1. Trimming removed 8 bases from V and 3 bases from J; junction bases left unmatched: 10. This CDR3 is built from 14 residues. CDR1 and CDR2 (germline): LNHDA, SQIVND (reference sequence). CDR3 residues: CASGPTGSGYEQYF. As DNA, the CDR3 is TGTGCCAGTGGGCCGACAGGGTCAGGCTACGAGCAGTACTTC.

V usage is TRBV5-1 and J usage is TRBJ1-1; perhaps TRBD1 as D (5 bases). V was trimmed by 7 bases and J by 4 bases, leaving 17 bases between them. From germline, CDR1 is SGHRS and CDR2 YFSETQ. The CDR3 extends over 14 amino acids. For the CDR3, the DNA is TGCGCCAGCGGGGGTCCGGGGAGGGGCACTGAAGCTTTCTTT. This gives the protein CASGGPGRGTEAFF.

The chain joins TRBV28 to TRBJ2-6, with D hard to call. From germline, CDR1 is MDHEN and CDR2 SYDVKM. The ends were cut back, 3 bases at V and 0 bases at J, with 12 bases in the middle. The CDR3 runs 17 residues. This CDR3 reads CASSLADTHSGANVLTF. The DNA of the CDR3 is TGTGCCAGCAGTTTGGCTGACACCCACTCTGGGGCCAACGTCCTGACTTTC.

The chain links TRBV6-5 to TRBJ2-7, with D tentatively TRBD1 (6 bases). Germline V gene lookup returns CDR1 MNHEY and CDR2 SVGAGI. V lost 10 bases, J lost 5 bases, and 18 bases lay in between. The CDR3 has 13 residues. CDR3 protein: CATARDIGHEQYF. CDR3 bases: TGTGCCACCGCCCGGGACATCGGTCACGAGCAGTACTTC.